Detailed here is one T cell receptor beta chain. No antigen is known for it. The V end was cut by 4 bases, the J end by 6 bases, with 13 bases between. The CDR3 runs to 15 residues. The germline gives CDR1 SGHVS, CDR2 FNYEAQ. These data are taken from a study of cytomegalovirus exposure and HLA in healthy donors. Study-level background: The 120 or so validation repertoires, a later analysis reported, used the same platform as the 666 first-cohort repertoires. Study conclusions and caveats: Rare TCR sequences dominated, though some public TCRs recurred in many donors.

Some clones are missing from TCRdb's copy, which holds only in-frame ones; the method was immunoSEQ multiplex PCR. The sample includes under 150,000 clones, 70% to 90% of them seen just once. The V call is TRBV7-6, the J call TRBJ1-6; possibly TRBD1 for D (6 bases). This TCR was sampled from a man aged 18 to 29 in good health and CMV-seropositive. Sequencing input: PBMCs. CDR3 coding DNA: TGTGCCAGCAGCTCCCTTGGACAGAGTAATTCACCCCTCCACTTT. This codes for CASSSLGQSNSPLHF.